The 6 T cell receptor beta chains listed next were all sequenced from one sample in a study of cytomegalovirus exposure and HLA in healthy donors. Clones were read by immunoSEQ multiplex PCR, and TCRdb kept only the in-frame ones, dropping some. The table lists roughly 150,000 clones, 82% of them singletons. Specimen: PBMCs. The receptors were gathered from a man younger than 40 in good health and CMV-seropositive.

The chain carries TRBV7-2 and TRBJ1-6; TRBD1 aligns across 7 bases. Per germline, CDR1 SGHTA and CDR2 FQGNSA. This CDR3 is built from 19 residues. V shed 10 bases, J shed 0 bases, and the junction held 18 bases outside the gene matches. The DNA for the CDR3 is TGTGCCACAAGGAGTGAGGACAGGCCCCGTATCTCCTATAATTCACCCCTCCACTTT. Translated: CATRSEDRPRISYNSPLHF.

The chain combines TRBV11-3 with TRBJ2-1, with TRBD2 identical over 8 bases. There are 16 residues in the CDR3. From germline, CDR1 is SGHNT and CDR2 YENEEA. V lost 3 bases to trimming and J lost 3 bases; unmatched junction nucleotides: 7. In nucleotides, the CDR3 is TGTGCCAGCAGCTTTTCGGGGGCGGGAGGCTACAATGAGCAGTTCTTC. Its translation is CASSFSGAGGYNEQFF.

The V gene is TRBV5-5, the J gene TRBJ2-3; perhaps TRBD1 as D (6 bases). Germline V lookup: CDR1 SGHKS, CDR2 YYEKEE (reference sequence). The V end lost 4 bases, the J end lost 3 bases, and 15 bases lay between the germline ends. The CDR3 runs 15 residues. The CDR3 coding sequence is TGTGCCAGCAGCGAGACACCAACAGGGACAGATACGCAGTATTTT. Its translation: CASSETPTGTDTQYF.

The chain's CDR3 is CAISETGTYEQYF. CDR3 bases: TGTGCCATCAGTGAGACAGGCACGTACGAGCAGTACTTC. This chain uses TRBV10-3 with TRBJ2-7; D is possibly TRBD1 (5 bases). Germline CDR1 is ENHRY and CDR2 is SYGVKD. This CDR3 spans 13 amino acids. V lost 2 bases to trimming and J lost 4 bases, with 9 bases between them.

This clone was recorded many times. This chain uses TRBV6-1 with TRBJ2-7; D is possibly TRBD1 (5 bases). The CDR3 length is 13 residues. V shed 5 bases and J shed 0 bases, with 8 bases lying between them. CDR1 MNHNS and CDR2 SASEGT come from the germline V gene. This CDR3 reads CASSMGPSYEQYF. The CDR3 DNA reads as TGTGCCAGCAGTATGGGGCCCTCCTACGAGCAGTACTTC.

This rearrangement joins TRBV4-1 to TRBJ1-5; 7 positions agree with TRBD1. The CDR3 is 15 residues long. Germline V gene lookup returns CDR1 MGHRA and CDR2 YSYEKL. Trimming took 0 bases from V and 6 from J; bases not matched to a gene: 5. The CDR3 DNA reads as TGCGCCAGCAGCCAAGAAAACAGGGGCGCTCAGCCCCAGCATTTT. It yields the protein CASSQENRGAQPQHF.